This is a list of T cell receptor beta chains from one sample in a study of metastatic and nonmetastatic thyroid tumors. With MiXCR, TCRdb reprocessed the PCR reads. Counted here are about 20,000 clones, 20% to 25% occurring once; the ten biggest clones make up approximately 5.9%. Sequencing used tumor tissue. All receptors come from a female donor with papillary thyroid cancer or a benign thyroid nodule (not recorded which). Some clones in this sample may be carry-over from other donors' samples. Each CDR3 is given with its conserved first and last residue. The order of the fields is clone size, V gene, J gene, D gene, CDR3 DNA, CDR3 protein. D genes are given only for firm matches. Some rows have no size entry. The others give once, few or many, or a class for an expanded clone.

clone_size: NA
v_call: TRBV7-2
j_call: TRBJ2-3
d_call: NA
cdr3_nt: TGTCCCAGCATCTTACTAGGAGTCACAGATACGCAGTATTTT
cdr3_aa: CPSILLGVTDTQYF

clone_size: NA
v_call: TRBV9
j_call: TRBJ2-1
d_call: NA
cdr3_nt: TGTGCCAGCAGCCCTAGCCCCTACCCCAAATACAATGAGCAGTTCTTC
cdr3_aa: CASSPSPYPKYNEQFF

clone_size: many
v_call: TRBV4-2
j_call: TRBJ2-7
d_call: TRBD1
cdr3_nt: TGTGCCAGCAGGGACAGGGGGGGTCACGAGCAGTACTTC
cdr3_aa: CASRDRGGHEQYF

clone_size: medium-sized
v_call: TRBV28
j_call: TRBJ1-2
d_call: TRBD1
cdr3_nt: TGTGCCAGCACTCTAAGGCACAGGGGATTTGGCTACACCTTC
cdr3_aa: CASTLRHRGFGYTF

clone_size: NA
v_call: TRBV7-2
j_call: TRBJ2-1
d_call: NA
cdr3_nt: TGTGCCAGCAGCTTTGGCGATTACAATGAGCAGTTCTTC
cdr3_aa: CASSFGDYNEQFF

clone_size: NA
v_call: TRBV19
j_call: TRBJ1-2
d_call: TRBD1
cdr3_nt: TGTGCCACCACCCCCCGGGACAGGGCTCGCCTCGCCTATGGCTACACCTTC
cdr3_aa: CATTPRDRARLAYGYTF

clone_size: NA
v_call: TRBV24-1
j_call: TRBJ2-3
d_call: TRBD2
cdr3_nt: TGTGCCACCAGTGACGCCTTAACGGGAGGATCAGATACGCAGTATTTT
cdr3_aa: CATSDALTGGSDTQYF

clone_size: many
v_call: TRBV2
j_call: TRBJ1-4
d_call: TRBD1
cdr3_nt: TGTGCCAGCAGCGACAGGGGTCCTAATGAAAAACTGTTTTTT
cdr3_aa: CASSDRGPNEKLFF

clone_size: few
v_call: TRBV28
j_call: TRBJ1-5
d_call: NA
cdr3_nt: TGTGCCAGCAGTTTGGGGGTGGGAGGCAGTCATCCCCAGCATTTT
cdr3_aa: CASSLGVGGSHPQHF

clone_size: NA
v_call: TRBV30
j_call: TRBJ2-6
d_call: NA
cdr3_nt: TGTGCCTGGAGTGTACTCTTCTCTGGGGCCAACGTCCTGACCTTC
cdr3_aa: CAWSVLFSGANVLTF

clone_size: many
v_call: TRBV18
j_call: TRBJ2-1
d_call: TRBD1
cdr3_nt: TGTGCCAGCTCACCCCGACAGGGGGGCCCCTACAATGAGCAGTTCTTC
cdr3_aa: CASSPRQGGPYNEQFF

clone_size: NA
v_call: TRBV6-5
j_call: TRBJ2-7
d_call: TRBD1
cdr3_nt: TGTGCCAGCAGTTACAACAGGGGGCACGAGCAGTACTTC
cdr3_aa: CASSYNRGHEQYF

clone_size: NA
v_call: TRBV7-8
j_call: TRBJ2-2
d_call: TRBD2
cdr3_nt: TGTGCCAGCAGCCGCCTGGCGGGAGGGCCTGACACCGTGGAGCTGTTCTTT
cdr3_aa: CASSRLAGGPDTVELFF

clone_size: few
v_call: TRBV6-1
j_call: TRBJ1-5
d_call: NA
cdr3_nt: TGTGCCAGCATCATGGGGGTACATAGCAATCAGCCCCATCATTTT
cdr3_aa: CASIMGVHSNQPHHF

clone_size: NA
v_call: TRBV24-1
j_call: TRBJ2-6
d_call: TRBD1
cdr3_nt: TGTGCCACCGGGAGGACAGGGAGCGCTGGGGCCAACGTCCTGACTTTC
cdr3_aa: CATGRTGSAGANVLTF

clone_size: medium-sized
v_call: TRBV9
j_call: TRBJ2-3
d_call: NA
cdr3_nt: TGTGCCAGCAGCGTAGAGGCTAGCACAGATACGCAGTATTTT
cdr3_aa: CASSVEASTDTQYF

clone_size: few
v_call: TRBV6-1
j_call: TRBJ2-3
d_call: TRBD2
cdr3_nt: TGTGCCAGCAGTATTCGGACTAGGCCAGATACGCAGTATTTT
cdr3_aa: CASSIRTRPDTQYF

clone_size: few
v_call: TRBV6-1
j_call: TRBJ2-7
d_call: NA
cdr3_nt: TGTGCCAGCAGTCCCCTAAGGGGCTACGAGCAGTACTTC
cdr3_aa: CASSPLRGYEQYF

clone_size: many
v_call: TRBV18
j_call: TRBJ2-5
d_call: NA
cdr3_nt: TGTGCCAGCTCACCCCCGACGGAAGAGACCCAGTACTTC
cdr3_aa: CASSPPTEETQYF

clone_size: many
v_call: TRBV4-2
j_call: TRBJ2-1
d_call: TRBD2
cdr3_nt: TGTGCCAGCAGCCAGGTTAGCGGGAGATCTTATGAGCAGTTCTTC
cdr3_aa: CASSQVSGRSYEQFF

clone_size: NA
v_call: TRBV19
j_call: TRBJ2-6
d_call: NA
cdr3_nt: TGTGCCAGTAGTATGTGCCGGACTGGGGCCAACGTCCTGACTTTC
cdr3_aa: CASSMCRTGANVLTF

clone_size: NA
v_call: TRBV20-1
j_call: TRBJ1-2
d_call: NA
cdr3_nt: TGCAGTGCTAGAGATGATTTGACCATTCTCCCCTATGGCTACACCTTC
cdr3_aa: CSARDDLTILPYGYTF

clone_size: many
v_call: TRBV20-1
j_call: TRBJ1-1
d_call: TRBD1
cdr3_nt: TGCAGTGCTAGAGATAGGGACAGGGGATTAGCAACTGAAGCTTTCTTT
cdr3_aa: CSARDRDRGLATEAFF

clone_size: NA
v_call: TRBV20-1
j_call: TRBJ2-7
d_call: NA
cdr3_nt: TGCAGTTCTCTATCGGTAGAGGGATCCTACGAGCAGTACTTC
cdr3_aa: CSSLSVEGSYEQYF

clone_size: few
v_call: TRBV28
j_call: TRBJ1-5
d_call: NA
cdr3_nt: TGTGCCAGCAGTTATCGGGGGCGGGGCAATCAGCCCCAGCATTTT
cdr3_aa: CASSYRGRGNQPQHF

clone_size: medium-sized
v_call: TRBV18
j_call: TRBJ1-2
d_call: TRBD1
cdr3_nt: TGTGCCAGCTCACTCCCAGACAGGGGAAACTATGGCTACACCTTC
cdr3_aa: CASSLPDRGNYGYTF

clone_size: once
v_call: TRBV3-1
j_call: TRBJ2-2
d_call: TRBD1
cdr3_nt: TGTGCCAGCAGCCCCTTCCCGGGACAGACAACCGAATGGAACACCGGGGAGCTGTTTTTT
cdr3_aa: CASSPFPGQTTEWNTGELFF

clone_size: large
v_call: TRBV6-1
j_call: TRBJ2-7
d_call: TRBD1
cdr3_nt: TGTGCCAGCAGTGGTGGAGGGACAGGGTGGTACGAGCAGTACTTC
cdr3_aa: CASSGGGTGWYEQYF

clone_size: NA
v_call: TRBV5-1
j_call: TRBJ1-1
d_call: NA
cdr3_nt: TGCGCCAGCAGCACCCTTGAAAGAGGTGAAGCTTTCTTT
cdr3_aa: CASSTLERGEAFF